A selection of T cell receptor beta chains follows, all from one sample in a study of tumor-infiltrating lymphocytes in primary liver carcinoma. TCRdb reanalysed the multiplex PCR reads using MiXCR and keeps one entry per CDR3 protein. The sample gives 310,000 or so distinct CDR3 sequences, nearly 60% of which show up once; approximately 15% is in the top ten. Sequencing was done on a sample of peripheral blood. These receptors were obtained from a woman aged 25-40 years with primary liver carcinoma and hepatitis B virus infection. CDR3s leave out the opening cysteine and the closing phenylalanine or tryptophan. Size is omitted from some rows. Given values are once, few, many or a class for expanded clones.

v_call	j_call	clone_size	cdr3_aa
TRBV11-2	TRBJ2-1	.	ASSQREGGGVVYNERF
TRBV7-8	TRBJ2-1	few	ASSFSAGGPNEQF
TRBV5-5	TRBJ1-1	.	ASRTGTVNTEAF
TRBV7-9	TRBJ2-1	.	ASSRLRGTGGRNEQF
TRBV28	TRBJ2-2	few	ASSPSLWLNGELF
TRBV28	TRBJ2-3	.	ASSFYTSTDTQY
TRBV4-1	TRBJ1-2	few	ASGKPGQGAHYGYT
TRBV11-2	TRBJ2-1	.	GSSIWTSGSWVEQF
TRBV6-2/TRBV6-3	TRBJ2-7	few	ASSSGAGVYEQY
TRBV6-5	TRBJ2-5	many	ASGPQKKETQY
TRBV11-2	TRBJ1-1	once	ASSLTMTIPEVF
TRBV11-2	TRBJ2-3	.	ASSGLEQPSTDMHY
TRBV6-5	TRBJ2-2	few	ASRRTQSGLGSDAYTGELF
TRBV4-1	TRBJ2-7	many	ASSQEPTGGTFYEQY
TRBV12-3/TRBV12-4	TRBJ2-5	.	ASSFLAGGPQETQY
TRBV4-2	TRBJ2-2	.	ASSRGGAANTGELF
TRBV11-2	TRBJ2-1	.	ASTLAGLGNEQF
TRBV6-2/TRBV6-3	TRBJ2-7	.	VSSSTSYEQY
TRBV7-8	TRBJ1-2	.	ARSRSKGNGYT
TRBV6-6	TRBJ2-5	many	ASSYWGQAQETQY
TRBV5-6	TRBJ2-5	many	ASSPDRGLQETQY
TRBV5-5	TRBJ1-1	few	ASSLAVQGRTEAF
TRBV6-5	TRBJ2-7	medium-sized	ASSFAGTSGSSYEQY
TRBV7-9	TRBJ2-1	.	TSSSDRGTSSYNEQF
TRBV11-2	TRBJ2-3	many	ASSPRPVSGTSTDTQY
TRBV6-2/TRBV6-3	TRBJ2-7	many	ASSYGASGSRYEQY
TRBV5-5	TRBJ1-5	.	ASSLIGGTRNQPQH